What follows describes a single TCR beta chain. No antigen is known for it. The source of the sample is a study of response to subunit inactivated influenza vaccine. In TCRdb, the RT-PCR reads were re-called with MiXCR into one record per CDR3 protein. The sample includes 450,000 to 550,000 distinct CDR3 sequences, less than 30% seen only once; the top ten take 1.5% to 2%. Whole-study findings and limits: Authors suggested each seasonal influenza vaccination recruits few new T cells.

The sequencing here drew on CD4+ T cells sorted from PBMCs, taken about 5 days after vaccination. The TCR was taken from a man in his fifties who received an inactivated influenza vaccine.

The CDR3 nucleotides read TGCGCCAGCAGTGGTAGTTCTAGGGACACCGGGGAGCTGTTTTTT. This encodes CASSGSSRDTGELFF. The chain has TRBV10-2 and TRBJ2-2; the D is unclear. The germline V gene encodes CDR1 WSHSY and CDR2 SAAADI. The CDR3 has 15 amino acids. V shed 4 bases and J shed 3 bases, with 12 bases lying between them.